This T cell receptor beta chain was sequenced in a study of CD8 T cells in Susac syndrome. Trimming stripped 4 bases from V and 4 bases from J, with 13 bases between. Looked up from germline, CDR1 is DFQATT and CDR2 is SNEGSKA (reference sequence). There are 13 residues in the CDR3. Concerning this clonotype: The antigen is unknown.

Study-wide points: Where Susac syndrome CD4+ T cell repertoires were concerned, no clonal expansion was evident. The study recognized that its TCR sequencing and HLA analysis covered a relatively small number of individuals.

An input of about 0.45 to 1 ug of RNA was subjected to reverse transcription using random hexamers. In TCRdb, the immunoSEQ multiplex PCR reads were re-called with MiXCR into one record per CDR3 protein. The sample has 200,000 to 300,000 distinct CDR3 sequences; almost 97% are singletons. Sequenced: CD4+ T cells from PBMCs. The source is a human donor with Susac syndrome. The V gene is TRBV20-1, the J gene TRBJ1-1, with D possibly being TRBD1 (6 bases). Here the CDR3 reads CSAKQGTRTEAFF. The DNA for the CDR3 is TGCAGTGCTAAACAGGGAACCCGCACTGAAGCTTTCTTT.